These 13 T cell receptor beta chains were sequenced from one sample in a study of CD8+ T cells in alopecia areata. RNA was isolated and reverse transcribed to cDNA, the sequencing template. Assay used: immunoSEQ multiplex PCR; TCRdb lists only in-frame clones, some missing. The sample has 150,000 to 200,000 clones; 50% to 60% are singletons. Sequencing was performed on CD4+ T cells sorted from blood. These receptors were collected from a human donor in good health.

The CDR3 protein is CASSSGLVGEQYF. The CDR3 bases are TGTGCCAGCAGTTCCGGACTAGTAGGCGAGCAGTACTTC. The V and J genes are TRBV6-6 and TRBJ2-7; 7 bases are shared with TRBD2. CDR1 and CDR2 (germline): MNHNY, SVGAGI (reference sequence). The CDR3 contains 13 residues. The V segment lost 4 bases and the J segment 6 bases; nucleotides outside the gene matches: 6.

In its sample, this clone was seen a few times. Other DNA sequences in this specimen translate into the identical CDR3. This chain connects TRBV5-4 to TRBJ2-6; D may be TRBD2 (6 bases). From germline, CDR1 is SGHNT and CDR2 YYREEE (reference sequence). V lost 5 bases, J lost 1 base, and 7 bases lay in between. There are 14 residues in the CDR3. CDR3 nucleotides: TGTGCCAGCAGTCGGGAGTCTGGGGCCAACGTCCTGACTTTC. Translated: CASSRESGANVLTF.

The rearrangement joins TRBV30 to TRBJ2-3; D may be TRBD2 (7 bases). Germline assignment: CDR1 GTSNPN and CDR2 SVGIG (reference sequence). V lost 0 bases and J lost 2, with 9 bases in between. CDR3 length equals 14 residues. The CDR3 bases are TGTGCCTGGAGTGTAGGGGGGGTCACAGATACGCAGTATTTT. It yields the protein CAWSVGGVTDTQYF.

The chain carries TRBV7-6 and TRBJ2-3; no clear D gene. CDR1 is SGHVS and CDR2 is FNYEAQ in the germline V gene. V lost 5 bases and J 0 bases, leaving 15 bases between the germline ends. This CDR3 has 16 amino acids. DNA of the CDR3: TGTGCCAGCAGCCCGCCAGGTAGCAGGAGCACAGATACGCAGTATTTT. Its translation: CASSPPGSRSTDTQYF. The entire variable domain, with the rest obtained from reference TRBV7-6 and TRBJ2-3, is as follows: GAGVSQSPRYKVTKRGQDVALRCDPISGHVSLYWYRQALGQGPEFLTYFNYEAQQDKSGLPNDRFSAERPEGSISTLTIQRTEQRDSAMYRCASSPPGSRSTDTQYFGPGTRLTVL.

The rearrangement links TRBV29-1 to TRBJ2-3; TRBD1 is a possible D gene (6 bases). Germline lookup yields CDR1 SQVTM and CDR2 ANQGSEA. This CDR3 is built from 13 residues. CDR3 loop: CIARRGSSDTQYF. For the CDR3, the DNA is TGCATAGCTCGCAGGGGTAGTTCAGATACGCAGTATTTT.

The chain couples TRBV30 to TRBJ2-7; 7 nucleotides match TRBD2. V gave up 8 bases and J gave up 0 bases; unmatched junction bases: 4. The CDR3 covers 12 residues. Germline loops: CDR1 GTSNPN, CDR2 SVGIG (reference sequence). CDR3 DNA sequence: TGTGCCCTGAGCGGGGTCTCCTACGAGCAGTACTTC. Protein sequence: CALSGVSYEQYF.

In this sample, this clone turned up once. The chain has TRBV2 and TRBJ2-7; D gene uncertain. Germline values: CDR1 SNHLY, CDR2 FYNNEI. This CDR3 has 11 residues. The V end was cut by 8 bases, the J end by 4 bases, with 9 bases between. The CDR3 region is CASSPKYEQYF. DNA for the CDR3: TGTGCCAGCTCGCCGAAATACGAGCAGTACTTC.

The chain joins TRBV5-1 to TRBJ2-2; TRBD1 agrees at 7 bases. The V segment lost 5 bases and the J segment 1 base; nucleotides outside the gene matches: 5. Germline V gives CDR1 SGHRS, CDR2 YFSETQ. This CDR3 contains 15 residues. CDR3 sequence reads: CASRQGQRNTGELFF. The DNA of the CDR3 is TGCGCCAGCAGACAGGGACAGAGGAACACCGGGGAGCTGTTTTTT.

The V gene is TRBV7-9, the J gene TRBJ1-6; tentatively, D is TRBD1 (5 bases). CDR1 SEHNR and CDR2 FQNEAQ come from the germline V gene (reference sequence). V lost 4 bases and J lost 5, with 12 bases in between. The CDR3 is 15 amino acids. The CDR3 sequence: CASSSRDGNNSPLHF. The DNA of the CDR3 is TGTGCCAGCAGCTCCCGGGACGGCAATAATTCACCCCTCCACTTT.

The rearrangement uses TRBV29-1 and TRBJ2-5; D ambiguous. The germline V gene encodes CDR1 SQVTM and CDR2 ANQGSEA. V was cut by 4 bases and J by 4 bases, with 10 bases left in between. The CDR3 runs 12 residues. CDR3 in DNA: TGCAGCGTTGCCGTGGGCGGAGAGACCCAGTACTTC. Protein: CSVAVGGETQYF.

The V call is TRBV18, the J call TRBJ1-5; 7 bases match TRBD1. V shed 4 bases and J 4 bases; nucleotides not matched to a gene: 4. From germline, CDR1 is KGHSH and CDR2 LQKENI. The CDR3 is 14 residues long. For the CDR3, the DNA is TGTGCCAGCTCACTAGACAGGGTAAATCAGCCCCAGCATTTT. It codes for CASSLDRVNQPQHF. Full variable domain (outside the CDR3, taken from reference TRBV18 and TRBJ1-5): NAGVMQNPRHLVRRRGQEARLRCSPMKGHSHVYWYRQLPEEGLKFMVYLQKENIIDESGMPKERFSAEFPKEGPSILRIQQVVRGDSAAYFCASSLDRVNQPQHFGDGTRLSIL.

The V call is TRBV9, the J call TRBJ1-1; tentatively, D is TRBD1 (5 bases). Trimming removed 4 bases at V and 11 bases at J, with 18 bases between. Germline loops: CDR1 SGDLS, CDR2 YYNGEE. The CDR3 runs 13 residues. The CDR3 nucleotides are TGTGCCAGCAGCTCAGGCTCCCTCCGGGGGGCTTTCTTT. Its translation: CASSSGSLRGAFF.

This clone has more than one count but fewer than ten. The chain couples TRBV11-2 to TRBJ2-3, with 7 bases that match TRBD2. J lost 9 bases, V lost 5 bases, and 5 bases had no gene match. Germline-derived CDR1 and CDR2 are SGHAT and FQNNGV. The CDR3 contains 12 residues. CDR3 protein: CASSENGGTQYF. CDR3 DNA sequence: TGTGCCAGCAGCGAAAACGGGGGGACGCAGTATTTT.